A single sample is the source of the 32 T cell receptor beta chains below, sequenced in a study of T cells in Graves' hyperthyroidism and ophthalmopathy. Authors of the study amplified TCR beta CDR3 regions from RNA transcripts. HTBI primers were the set used in a first-round RT-PCR of the TCR CDR3. Each CDR3 protein is one row after TCRdb ran MiXCR on the multiplex PCR reads. The data show 690,000 or so distinct CDR3 sequences, with under 20% seen just once and about a sixth held by the top ten. What was sequenced was blood. Receptor source: a woman aged 45-65 years with Graves' hyperthyroidism that later progressed to Graves' ophthalmopathy.

The sample holds many counts of this clonotype. The chain carries TRBV7-9 and TRBJ2-7; TRBD1 matches at 7 bases. CDR3 size: 15 residues. J was trimmed by 2 bases and V by 5 bases; bases with no gene match: 9. In germline, CDR1 is SEHNR, CDR2 FQNEAQ (reference sequence). CDR3 coding DNA: TGTGCCAGCAGCGACGACAGGGCAAATCCCTACGAGCAGTACTTC. This encodes CASSDDRANPYEQYF.

This clonotype was found many times. The rearrangement joins TRBV20-1 to TRBJ2-3, with D possibly being TRBD2 (5 bases). The CDR3 runs 16 residues. V dropped 0 bases and J dropped 0 bases, with 13 bases sitting between them. Germline V CDR1 and CDR2: DFQATT, SNEGSKA (reference sequence). CDR3 coding DNA: TGCAGTGCTAGAGAATTTGGGCGGGCTAGCACAGATACGCAGTATTTT. This codes for CSAREFGRASTDTQYF.

The chain couples TRBV3-1 to TRBJ1-1; no clear D. CDR3 size: 14 residues. V lost 8 bases and J lost 5, with 18 bases in between. Germline CDR1 reads LGHDT; CDR2 reads YNNKEL (reference sequence). Here the CDR3 reads CASCLSSFSTEAFF. CDR3 nucleotide sequence: TGTGCCAGCTGCCTGAGTAGTTTTTCGACTGAAGCTTTCTTT. Combining the CDR3 with reference TRBV3-1 and TRBJ1-1 gives the whole variable domain DTAVSQTPKYLVTQMGNDKSIKCEQNLGHDTMYWYKQDSKKFLKIMFSYNNKELIINETVPNRFSPKSPDKAHLNLHINSLELGDSAVYFCASCLSSFSTEAFFGQGTRLTVV.

The table lists this clonotype with many counts. J is TRBJ2-4 and V is TRBV3-1; 11 bases line up with TRBD2. The CDR3 contains 17 residues. Germline V gives CDR1 LGHDT, CDR2 YNNKEL (reference sequence). The V gene end was trimmed by 2 bases and the J gene end by 7 bases; junction bases not matched to a gene: 10. The CDR3 coding sequence is TGTGCCAGCAGCCAAAGGATAGCGGGGGGGCCCGGGAACATTCAGTACTTC. As protein: CASSQRIAGGPGNIQYF.

This clonotype was seen ten or more times. The genes are TRBV20-1 and TRBJ2-5, with 10 bases fitting TRBD2. CDR1 and CDR2 (germline): DFQATT, SNEGSKA (reference sequence). With V trimmed by 3 bases and J by 0 bases, 4 bases remained unmatched. The CDR3 has 15 residues. The CDR3 sequence is CSARETSGYQETQYF. The CDR3 DNA sequence: TGCAGTGCTAGGGAGACTAGCGGGTACCAAGAGACCCAGTACTTC.

The chain joins TRBV11-2 to TRBJ1-3; 9 nucleotides agree with TRBD1. Germline loops: CDR1 SGHAT, CDR2 FQNNGV. The CDR3 consists of 15 residues. The junction had 5 bases not matched to a gene; V was cut back by 5 bases and J by 3 bases. CDR3 coding DNA: TGTGCCAGCAGCCAAACAGGGGGCTTTGGAAACACCATATATTTT. Translating gives CASSQTGGFGNTIYF.

This clonotype has just a few counts. V usage is TRBV19 and J usage is TRBJ1-2, with 8 bases fitting TRBD1. V shed 7 bases, J shed 4 bases, and the junction held 5 bases outside the gene matches. Germline-derived CDR1 and CDR2 are LNHDA and SQIVND (reference sequence). The CDR3 is made up of 13 amino acids. The CDR3 DNA reads as TGTGCCAGTACCTCAACAGGGGGCTATGGCTACACCTTC. Residues: CASTSTGGYGYTF. The full variable domain, in which reference TRBV19 and TRBJ1-2 provide the parts outside the CDR3, is DGGITQSPKYLFRKEGQNVTLSCEQNLNHDAMYWYRQDPGQGLRLIYYSQIVNDFQKGDIAEGYSVSREKKESFPLTVTSAQKNPTAFYLCASTSTGGYGYTFGSGTRLTVV.

This clonotype was seen many times. V gene TRBV20-1 combines with J gene TRBJ2-3, with no clear D. The CDR3 consists of 15 residues. The germline V gene has CDR1 DFQATT and CDR2 SNEGSKA (reference sequence). With 0 bases removed from V and 0 bases from J, the gap between germline ends came to 10 bases. The CDR3 sequence is CSARDQMVSTDTQYF. CDR3 DNA sequence: TGCAGTGCTAGAGATCAAATGGTGAGCACAGATACGCAGTATTTT.

This clonotype came up many times. The rearrangement joins TRBV2 to TRBJ2-3; D unresolved. This CDR3 contains 14 residues. Germline lookup yields CDR1 SNHLY and CDR2 FYNNEI. V lost 4 bases and J 4 bases, leaving 12 bases between the germline ends. For the CDR3, the DNA is TGTGCCAGCAGTGGAGGTAGTAGCCCAGATACGCAGTATTTT. As protein: CASSGGSSPDTQYF.

The chain links TRBV27 to TRBJ1-5, with D uncertain. The length of the CDR3 is 14 residues. V dropped 1 base and J dropped 4 bases, with 8 bases sitting between them. Germline V CDR1 and CDR2: MNHEY, SMNVEV (reference sequence). The CDR3 sequence is CASSLYPENQPQHF. CDR3 in DNA: TGTGCCAGCAGTTTATATCCGGAAAATCAGCCCCAGCATTTT.

This clonotype was seen more than once but under ten times. V gene TRBV3-1 combines with J gene TRBJ2-1; a possible D gene is TRBD2 (7 bases). Deletions cut 4 bases from V and 7 bases from J, with 17 bases between. Germline CDR1 reads LGHDT; CDR2 reads YNNKEL (reference sequence). The CDR3 has 15 residues. CDR3 loop: CASSPWGGGENEQFF. The CDR3 DNA sequence: TGTGCCAGCAGCCCCTGGGGGGGCGGGGAGAATGAGCAGTTCTTC.

At least ten counts were recorded for this clonotype. The chain combines TRBV20-1 with TRBJ2-3; no clear D. Germline loops: CDR1 DFQATT, CDR2 SNEGSKA (reference sequence). The germline V and J ends were trimmed by 5 bases and 0 bases, with 18 bases remaining between them. CDR3 length equals 16 residues. The CDR3 is CSAPSEWPPSTDTQYF. In nucleotides, the CDR3 is TGCAGTGCTCCATCCGAGTGGCCGCCTAGCACAGATACGCAGTATTTT.

This clonotype has at least ten counts. V usage is TRBV7-2 and J usage is TRBJ2-1; 11 nucleotides align to TRBD2. CDR3 length: 15 residues. The V segment lost 3 bases and the J segment 6 bases; nucleotides outside the gene matches: 4. Germline lookup yields CDR1 SGHTA and CDR2 FQGNSA. The DNA for the CDR3 is TGTGCCAGCAGCTTGGATAGCGGGGGGGCCAATGAGCAGTTCTTC. Translated, it gives CASSLDSGGANEQFF.

The V and J genes are TRBV19 and TRBJ1-5; D perhaps matches TRBD1 (5 bases). The CDR3 covers 15 residues. Germline V gene lookup returns CDR1 LNHDA and CDR2 SQIVND (reference sequence). The ends were cut back, 2 bases at V and 6 bases at J, with 14 bases in the middle. The CDR3 sequence is CASSIIRVKTQPQHF. CDR3 in DNA: TGTGCCAGTAGTATAATCAGGGTTAAGACTCAGCCCCAGCATTTT.

This clonotype was counted ten times or more. The rearrangement uses TRBV18 and TRBJ2-3; D is possibly TRBD1 (5 bases). V lost 1 base to trimming and J lost 1 base, with 12 bases between them. The CDR3 contains 16 residues. CDR1 and CDR2 from the germline V gene are KGHSH and LQKENI. Written as DNA, the CDR3 is TGTGCCAGCTCACCACTCAGGGTCGGCGGCACAGATACGCAGTATTTT. The encoded protein is CASSPLRVGGTDTQYF. Variable domain in full (rest from reference TRBV18 and TRBJ2-3): NAGVMQNPRHLVRRRGQEARLRCSPMKGHSHVYWYRQLPEEGLKFMVYLQKENIIDESGMPKERFSAEFPKEGPSILRIQQVVRGDSAAYFCASSPLRVGGTDTQYFGPGTRLTVL.

This clonotype came up many times. CDR3 sequence: CASTGLATDTQYF. CDR3 nucleotides: TGTGCCAGCACGGGACTAGCAACAGATACGCAGTATTTT. This chain links TRBV27 with TRBJ2-3; 9 nucleotides agree with TRBD2. Germline loops: CDR1 MNHEY, CDR2 SMNVEV (reference sequence). CDR3 size: 13 residues. With 7 bases clipped from V and 3 bases from J, the junction kept 2 bases outside the gene matches.

V gene TRBV13 combines with J gene TRBJ2-1; D may be TRBD2 (5 bases). This CDR3 is built from 15 residues. V lost 2 bases and J 4 bases, leaving 12 bases between the germline ends. Germline lookup yields CDR1 PRHDT and CDR2 FYEKMQ (reference sequence). The CDR3 protein is CASSLPGVLYNEQFF. The DNA for the CDR3 is TGTGCCAGCAGCTTACCCGGGGTATTGTACAATGAGCAGTTCTTC.

This clonotype was counted a few times. The chain has TRBV20-1 and TRBJ1-2; possibly TRBD1 for D (6 bases). CDR1 and CDR2 (germline): DFQATT, SNEGSKA (reference sequence). The CDR3 spans 12 residues. V dropped 6 bases and J dropped 6 bases, with 14 bases sitting between them. Here the CDR3 reads CSASKGGDGYTF. Written as DNA, the CDR3 is TGCAGTGCAAGCAAGGGGGGTGATGGCTACACCTTC.

This clonotype occurred many times. The rearrangement links TRBV18 to TRBJ1-1, with TRBD1 as a possible D gene (5 bases). This CDR3 contains 15 residues. V was trimmed by 3 bases and J by 3 bases, leaving 14 bases between them. Germline CDR1 KGHSH, CDR2 LQKENI. The CDR3 loop is CASSPQGGFDTEAFF. CDR3 DNA: TGTGCCAGCTCACCGCAGGGAGGGTTTGACACTGAAGCTTTCTTT.

This clonotype came up many times. The J gene is TRBJ1-2, the V gene TRBV3-1; D is uncertain. CDR1 and CDR2 from the germline V gene are LGHDT and YNNKEL (reference sequence). The CDR3 runs 13 residues. V dropped 1 base and J dropped 2 bases, with 5 bases sitting between them. The CDR3 DNA sequence: TGTGCCAGCAGCCAAGGACCCAACTATGGCTACACCTTC. Residues: CASSQGPNYGYTF.

V usage is TRBV11-2 and J usage is TRBJ1-3; 7 bases fit TRBD1. CDR3 length: 19 residues. V lost 3 bases, J lost 3 bases, and 17 bases stayed unmatched. CDR1 is SGHAT and CDR2 is FQNNGV in the germline V gene. The CDR3: CASSFSLRDSFMRGNTIYF. Written as DNA, the CDR3 is TGTGCCAGCAGCTTCTCGTTACGGGACAGTTTTATGCGTGGAAACACCATATATTTT. Based on the CDR3 plus reference TRBV11-2 and TRBJ1-3, the full variable domain is EAGVAQSPRYKIIEKRQSVAFWCNPISGHATLYWYQQILGQGPKLLIQFQNNGVVDDSQLPKDRFSAERLKGVDSTLKIQPAKLEDSAVYLCASSFSLRDSFMRGNTIYFGEGSWLTVV.

The V gene is TRBV30, the J gene TRBJ1-2, with TRBD1 identical over 9 bases. V lost 2 bases to trimming and J lost 8 bases; unmatched junction nucleotides: 6. The V gene's germline CDR1 is GTSNPN and CDR2 SVGIG (reference sequence). The CDR3 has 13 amino acids. Here the CDR3 DNA reads TGTGCCTGGAGTCCCCGGGACAGGGACGGCTACACCTTC. Protein sequence: CAWSPRDRDGYTF.

The gene calls are TRBV4-1 and TRBJ1-1; weak D call: TRBD1 (5 bases). V lost 3 bases, J lost 5 bases, and 16 bases lay in between. Germline lookup yields CDR1 MGHRA and CDR2 YSYEKL. This CDR3 contains 15 residues. For the CDR3, the DNA is TGCGCCAGCAGCCACCATCTTGGGGGATGGACTGAAGCTTTCTTT. Translated, it gives CASSHHLGGWTEAFF.

The sample holds many counts of this clonotype. CDR3 DNA sequence: TGTGCCAGCAGTCCCTACAACCCCCAGGGTCGTGAGCAGTACTTC. Translating gives CASSPYNPQGREQYF. The chain has TRBV27 and TRBJ2-7; a weak D match, TRBD1 (5 bases). V lost 5 bases, J lost 7 bases, and 21 bases lay in between. The CDR3 is 15 residues long. CDR1 and CDR2 (germline): MNHEY, SMNVEV (reference sequence).

This clonotype was detected a few times. This CDR3 reads CASTTQGLDTEAFF. Written as DNA, the CDR3 is TGTGCCAGTACCACCCAGGGATTGGACACTGAAGCTTTCTTT. This chain links TRBV19 with TRBJ1-1, with D possibly being TRBD1 (5 bases). Germline CDR1 LNHDA, CDR2 SQIVND (reference sequence). The CDR3 consists of 14 residues. Trimming removed 7 bases from V and 3 bases from J, with 15 bases in between. The complete variable domain, with remaining parts taken from reference TRBV19 and TRBJ1-1, reads DGGITQSPKYLFRKEGQNVTLSCEQNLNHDAMYWYRQDPGQGLRLIYYSQIVNDFQKGDIAEGYSVSREKKESFPLTVTSAQKNPTAFYLCASTTQGLDTEAFFGQGTRLTVV.

This clonotype was observed a few times. The chain joins TRBV6-1 to TRBJ2-3, with 11 nucleotides matching TRBD2. The CDR3 length is 16 residues. Germline trimming cut 4 bases from V and 4 bases from J; bases unmatched to any gene: 7. The germline CDR1 and CDR2 sequences are MNHNS and SASEGT. The CDR3 nucleotides read TGTGCCAGCAGTGCTAGCGGGGGGCCCAGCCCAGATACGCAGTATTTT. Translated: CASSASGGPSPDTQYF.

This clonotype was observed many times. This sequence joins TRBV7-9 and TRBJ2-5; possible D gene TRBD2, 5 bases. There are 14 residues in the CDR3. V was cut by 2 bases and J by 6 bases, with 13 bases left in between. CDR1 SEHNR and CDR2 FQNEAQ come from the germline V gene (reference sequence). CDR3 sequence reads: CASSLPTRSKTQYF. The CDR3, as DNA: TGTGCCAGCAGCTTACCAACTAGGAGCAAGACCCAGTACTTC.

This clonotype was seen many times. This rearrangement joins TRBV18 to TRBJ2-5; D is possibly TRBD1 (5 bases). Germline V CDR1 and CDR2: KGHSH, LQKENI. V lost 3 bases, J lost 5 bases, and 10 bases lay in between. This CDR3 is built from 13 residues. The chain's CDR3 is CASSPARQETQYF. The CDR3 nucleotides read TGTGCCAGCTCACCTGCTCGACAGGAGACCCAGTACTTC. Variable domain in full (rest from reference TRBV18 and TRBJ2-5): NAGVMQNPRHLVRRRGQEARLRCSPMKGHSHVYWYRQLPEEGLKFMVYLQKENIIDESGMPKERFSAEFPKEGPSILRIQQVVRGDSAAYFCASSPARQETQYFGPGTRLLVL.

This clonotype occurred many times. This chain connects TRBV5-1 to TRBJ2-1; D remains ambiguous. CDR3 length equals 14 residues. The V end was cut by 4 bases, the J end by 2 bases, with 10 bases between. Per the germline V gene, CDR1 is SGHRS and CDR2 is YFSETQ. CDR3 sequence reads: CASSPGRAYNEQFF. The CDR3, as DNA: TGCGCCAGCAGCCCCGGTCGTGCCTACAATGAGCAGTTCTTC.

At least ten counts were recorded for this clonotype. The rearrangement joins TRBV3-1 to TRBJ1-5; maybe TRBD1 (5 bases). CDR1 LGHDT and CDR2 YNNKEL come from the germline V gene (reference sequence). Deletions cut 4 bases from V and 7 bases from J, with 14 bases between. There are 14 residues in the CDR3. The CDR3, as DNA: TGTGCCAGCAGCCGTTCCGGGGGAACACAGCCCCAGCATTTT. Translated: CASSRSGGTQPQHF.

This clonotype was found many times. This chain uses TRBV7-8 with TRBJ2-5; D call uncertain. This CDR3 region has 15 residues. Germline V gene lookup returns CDR1 SGHVS and CDR2 FQNEAQ. Trimming pared 5 bases from V and 0 bases from J, leaving 13 bases between. The DNA of the CDR3 is TGTGCCAGCAGCAAGCCCGACTCGAACCAAGAGACCCAGTACTTC. Translation: CASSKPDSNQETQYF.

This clonotype appeared many times. The V and J genes are TRBV12-3 or TRBV12-4 and TRBJ1-5; unclear D gene. Trimming pared 3 bases from V and 2 bases from J, leaving 11 bases between. The CDR3 length is 15 residues. CDR3 amino acids: CASSLARRGNQPQHF. The DNA for the CDR3 is TGTGCCAGCAGTTTGGCCCGACGCGGCAATCAGCCCCAGCATTTT.